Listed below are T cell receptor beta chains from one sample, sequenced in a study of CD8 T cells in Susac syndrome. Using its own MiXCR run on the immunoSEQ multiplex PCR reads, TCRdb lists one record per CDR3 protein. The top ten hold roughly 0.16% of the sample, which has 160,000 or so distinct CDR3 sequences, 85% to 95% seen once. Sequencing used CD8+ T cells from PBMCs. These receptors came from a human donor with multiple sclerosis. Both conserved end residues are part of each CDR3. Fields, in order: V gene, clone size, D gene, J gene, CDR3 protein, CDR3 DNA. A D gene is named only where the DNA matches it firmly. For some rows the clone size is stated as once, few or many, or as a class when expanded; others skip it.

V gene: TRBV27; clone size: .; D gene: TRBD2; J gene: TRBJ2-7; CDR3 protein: CASSFNSGSSYEQYF; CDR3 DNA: TGTGCCAGCAGTTTCAATAGCGGGAGCTCCTACGAGCAGTACTTC
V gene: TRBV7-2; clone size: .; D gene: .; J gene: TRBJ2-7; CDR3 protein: CASRYSYEQYF; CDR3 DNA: TGTGCCAGCAGGTACTCCTACGAGCAGTACTTC
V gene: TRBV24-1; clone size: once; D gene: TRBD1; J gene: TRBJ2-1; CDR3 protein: CATGDRGTDEQFF; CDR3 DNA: TGTGCCACCGGCGACAGGGGGACGGATGAGCAGTTCTTC
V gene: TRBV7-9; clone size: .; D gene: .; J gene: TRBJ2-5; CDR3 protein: CASSLPGETQYF; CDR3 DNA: TGTGCCAGCAGTTTACCCGGGGAGACCCAGTACTTC
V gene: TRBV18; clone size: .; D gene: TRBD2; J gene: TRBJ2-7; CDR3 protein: CASSPGTSVVEQYF; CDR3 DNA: TGTGCCAGCTCACCGGGGACTAGCGTGGTCGAGCAGTACTTC
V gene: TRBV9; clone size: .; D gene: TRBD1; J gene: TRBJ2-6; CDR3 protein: CASRDSVAGANVLTF; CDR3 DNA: TGTGCCAGCCGGGACAGCGTGGCTGGGGCCAACGTCCTGACTTTC
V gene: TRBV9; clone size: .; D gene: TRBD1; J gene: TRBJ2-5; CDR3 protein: CASSVAGTAQETQYF; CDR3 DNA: TGTGCCAGCAGCGTAGCTGGGACAGCTCAAGAGACCCAGTACTTC
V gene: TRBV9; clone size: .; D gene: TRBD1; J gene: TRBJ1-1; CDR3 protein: CASSGMTGGDTEAFF; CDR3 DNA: TGTGCCAGCAGCGGGATGACAGGGGGGGACACTGAAGCTTTCTTT
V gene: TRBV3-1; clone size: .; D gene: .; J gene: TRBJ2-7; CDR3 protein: CASSQIGPYEQYF; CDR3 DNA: TGTGCCAGCAGCCAGATAGGACCCTACGAGCAGTACTTC
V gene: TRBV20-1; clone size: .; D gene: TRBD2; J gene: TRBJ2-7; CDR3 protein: CSAPLAGAYEQYF; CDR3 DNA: TGCAGTGCACCTTTGGCGGGGGCCTACGAGCAGTACTTC
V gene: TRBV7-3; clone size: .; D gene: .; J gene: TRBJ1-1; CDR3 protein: CASSPGVGTSYAFF; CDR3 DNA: TGTGCCAGCAGCCCTGGAGTAGGGACATCTTACGCTTTCTTT
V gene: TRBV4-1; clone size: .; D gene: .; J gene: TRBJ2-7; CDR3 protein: CASSQMQVGYEQYF; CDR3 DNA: TGCGCCAGCAGTCAGATGCAGGTCGGCTACGAGCAGTACTTC
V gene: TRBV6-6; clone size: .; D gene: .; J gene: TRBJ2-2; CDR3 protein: CASSYPPPETGELFF; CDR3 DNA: TGTGCCAGCAGTTACCCCCCTCCTGAAACCGGGGAGCTGTTTTTT
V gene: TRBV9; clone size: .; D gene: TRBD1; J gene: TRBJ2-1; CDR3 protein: CASSEGQAEQFF; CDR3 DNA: TGTGCCAGCAGTGAAGGACAGGCCGAGCAGTTCTTC
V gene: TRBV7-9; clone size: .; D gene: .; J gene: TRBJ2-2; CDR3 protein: CASSPGRGELFF; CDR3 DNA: TGTGCCAGCAGCCCAGGGAGAGGGGAGCTGTTTTTT
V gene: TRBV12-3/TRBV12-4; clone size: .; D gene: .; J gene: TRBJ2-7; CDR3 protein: CASSLKQGDEQYF; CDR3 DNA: TGTGCCAGCAGTTTAAAGCAGGGCGACGAGCAGTACTTC
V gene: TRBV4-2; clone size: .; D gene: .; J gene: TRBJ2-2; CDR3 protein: CASSLFTGGRGELFF; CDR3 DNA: TGTGCCAGCAGCTTGTTCACAGGAGGTCGCGGGGAGCTGTTTTTT
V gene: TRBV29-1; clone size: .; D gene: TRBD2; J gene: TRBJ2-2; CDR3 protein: CSVEVFSGRAGELFF; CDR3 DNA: TGCAGCGTTGAAGTTTTTAGCGGGAGGGCCGGGGAGCTGTTTTTT
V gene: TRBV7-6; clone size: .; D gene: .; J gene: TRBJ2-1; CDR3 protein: CASSFTQTQQFF; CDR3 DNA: TGTGCCAGCAGCTTTACCCAAACCCAGCAGTTCTTC
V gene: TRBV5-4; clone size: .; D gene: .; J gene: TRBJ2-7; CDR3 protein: CASSRQPSQGIHEQYF; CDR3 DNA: TGTGCCAGCAGCAGACAGCCGTCGCAGGGGATACACGAGCAGTACTTC
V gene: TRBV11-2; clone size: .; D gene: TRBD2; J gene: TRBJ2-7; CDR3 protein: CASSLVLAGDYEQYF; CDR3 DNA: TGTGCCAGCAGCTTGGTGCTAGCGGGAGACTACGAGCAGTACTTC
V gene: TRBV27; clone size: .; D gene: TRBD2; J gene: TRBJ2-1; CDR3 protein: CASQLAGAYNEQFF; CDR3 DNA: TGTGCCAGTCAACTAGCGGGAGCCTACAATGAGCAGTTCTTC
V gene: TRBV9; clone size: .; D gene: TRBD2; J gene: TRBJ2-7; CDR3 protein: CASSPGTSGGGIEQYF; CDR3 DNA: TGTGCCAGCAGCCCCGGGACTAGCGGAGGAGGGATCGAGCAGTACTTC
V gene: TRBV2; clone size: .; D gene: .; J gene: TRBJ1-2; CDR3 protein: CASSEGWQGGMDGYTF; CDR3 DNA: TGTGCCAGCAGTGAAGGGTGGCAGGGAGGAATGGATGGCTACACCTTC
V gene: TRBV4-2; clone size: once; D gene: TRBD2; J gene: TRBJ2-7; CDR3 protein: CASSHASSGGSSYEQYF; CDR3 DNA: TGTGCCAGCAGCCATGCCTCGAGCGGGGGGAGCTCCTACGAGCAGTACTTC
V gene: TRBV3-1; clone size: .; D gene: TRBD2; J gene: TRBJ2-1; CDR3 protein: CASSQEGGLAGGISSYNEQFF; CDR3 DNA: TGTGCCAGCAGCCAAGAAGGGGGACTAGCGGGAGGGATAAGCTCCTACAATGAGCAGTTCTTC
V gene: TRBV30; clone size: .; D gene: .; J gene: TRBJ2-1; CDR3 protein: CASWDSYNEQFF; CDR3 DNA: TGTGCCTCCTGGGATTCCTACAATGAGCAGTTCTTC
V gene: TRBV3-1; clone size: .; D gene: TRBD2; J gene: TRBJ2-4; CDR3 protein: CASSQTTSGDVAKNIQYF; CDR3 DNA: TGTGCCAGCAGCCAAACGACTAGCGGGGACGTAGCCAAAAACATTCAGTACTTC
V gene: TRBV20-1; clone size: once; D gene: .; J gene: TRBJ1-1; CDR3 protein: CSARVEGRTTEAFF; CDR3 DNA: TGCAGTGCTAGAGTCGAGGGCCGAACAACTGAAGCTTTCTTT
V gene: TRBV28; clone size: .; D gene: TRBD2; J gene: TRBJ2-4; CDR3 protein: CASSRPRLAGDQYF; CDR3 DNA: TGTGCCAGCAGTCGCCCACGACTAGCGGGAGATCAGTACTTC
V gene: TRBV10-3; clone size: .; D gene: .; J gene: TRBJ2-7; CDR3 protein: CAISESVDSTYEQYF; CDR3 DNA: TGTGCCATCAGTGAGTCGGTCGACAGCACCTACGAGCAGTACTTC
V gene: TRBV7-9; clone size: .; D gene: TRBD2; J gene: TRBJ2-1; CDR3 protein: CASSLTGGPHEQFF; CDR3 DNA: TGTGCCAGCAGCTTGACGGGAGGGCCCCATGAGCAGTTCTTC
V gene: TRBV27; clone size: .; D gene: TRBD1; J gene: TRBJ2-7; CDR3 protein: CASSLYRTGSREQYF; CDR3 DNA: TGTGCCAGCAGTTTATACCGGACAGGGTCTCGCGAGCAGTACTTC
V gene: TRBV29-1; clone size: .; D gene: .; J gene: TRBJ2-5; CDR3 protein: CSVELAWQTQETQYF; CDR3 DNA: TGCAGCGTTGAGCTCGCCTGGCAGACGCAAGAGACCCAGTACTTC
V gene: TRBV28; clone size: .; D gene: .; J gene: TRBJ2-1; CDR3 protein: CASSLPSNEQFF; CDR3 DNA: TGTGCCAGCAGTCTCCCGAGCAATGAGCAGTTCTTC
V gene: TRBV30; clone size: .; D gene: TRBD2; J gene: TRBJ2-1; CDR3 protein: CAWSGWEREDYNEQFF; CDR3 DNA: TGTGCCTGGAGTGGATGGGAGCGGGAGGACTACAATGAGCAGTTCTTC
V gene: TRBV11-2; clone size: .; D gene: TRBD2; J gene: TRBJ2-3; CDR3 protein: CASSPVAGGSTDTQYF; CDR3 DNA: TGTGCCAGCAGCCCCGTGGCGGGAGGCAGCACAGATACGCAGTATTTT
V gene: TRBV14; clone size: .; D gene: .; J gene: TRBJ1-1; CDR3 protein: CASSQVSGTSEAFF; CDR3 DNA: TGTGCCAGCAGCCAAGTGTCCGGGACCAGTGAAGCTTTCTTT
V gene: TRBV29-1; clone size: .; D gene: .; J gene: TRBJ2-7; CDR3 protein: CSVALDPYEQYF; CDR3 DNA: TGCAGCGTTGCACTAGATCCCTACGAGCAGTACTTC